The subject of this entry is one T cell receptor beta chain. V was pared by 4 bases and J by 1 base, with 10 bases between. CDR1 and CDR2 from the germline V gene are SGHTA and FQGNSA. The CDR3 is 15 residues long. TCRdb's table, derived via immunoSEQ multiplex PCR, lists solely in-frame clones and lacks some. The table lists around 42,000 clones, about 85% of them singletons. The sample belongs to a study of blood T cell repertoires in COVID-19. Sample: peripheral blood. The rearrangement uses TRBV7-2 and TRBJ2-2, with D perhaps TRBD1 (6 bases). The source is a woman aged 65 to 85 in a cohort sampled during active COVID-19. CDR3 in DNA: TGTGCCAGCAGCTCCACAGGGATGAACACCGGGGAGCTGTTTTTT. Amino acid sequence: CASSSTGMNTGELFF.